This T cell receptor (beta chain) was documented in a study of T cell responses to AZD1222 COVID-19 vaccine. About the research overall: Second-dose recipients at about 4 or about 12 weeks were treated as one pooled group.

Produced via immunoSEQ multiplex PCR; TCRdb's table is partial and in-frame only. The sample includes approximately 190,000 clones, about 92% of them seen just once. The CDR3 loop spans 11 amino acids. The germline V gene encodes CDR1 SGHTA and CDR2 FQGNSA. The V end lost 3 bases, the J end lost 11 bases, and 8 bases lay between the germline ends. Broader study findings: Only a handful of AZD1222 recipients tested seropositive at baseline. White British donors predominated, females outnumbered males, and clonal diversity was possibly underestimated. Only after the peak T cell response were repertoires sampled.

Regarding this clone: What it binds is not known.

Sequencing was performed on peripheral blood, taken on day 0 of AZD1222 vaccination. The clonotype originates from an adult in good health. The genes are TRBV7-2 and TRBJ1-5, with D maybe TRBD1 (5 bases). The CDR3 here is CASSLGGSQHF. DNA for the CDR3: TGTGCCAGCAGCTTGGGGGGATCCCAGCATTTT.